A single sample gave rise to the 6 T cell receptor beta chains below, sequenced in a study of HIV-infected patients and healthy controls. One entry per CDR3 protein, called by TCRdb with MiXCR from the 5' RACE reads. The data hold 18,000 or so distinct CDR3 sequences, with less than 20% observed a single time. Source material: CD8+ T cells from blood. Every receptor here comes from a human donor in good health.

This clonotype is medium-sized within its sample. J is TRBJ2-3 and V is TRBV20-1; D may be TRBD1 (5 bases). V was clipped by 1 base and J by 4 bases, with 12 bases between them. This CDR3 region has 14 residues. Per germline, CDR1 DFQATT and CDR2 SNEGSKA (reference sequence). In nucleotides, the CDR3 is TGCAGTGCTAGAGTGCAGGGTTATGCAGATACGCAGTATTTT. Translation gives CSARVQGYADTQYF.

This chain joins TRBV20-1 and TRBJ2-3; a weak D match, TRBD1 (5 bases). The CDR3 consists of 14 residues. V was shortened by 4 bases and J by 1 base, with 12 bases between the two germline ends. The germline gives CDR1 DFQATT, CDR2 SNEGSKA (reference sequence). The CDR3 sequence is CSATDGRGTDTQYF. CDR3 coding DNA: TGCAGTGCTACAGACGGCAGGGGCACAGATACGCAGTATTTT.

This clonotype is medium-sized by share. The chain links TRBV11-3 to TRBJ2-7; 7 bases fit TRBD2. The CDR3 runs 14 residues. Per germline, CDR1 SGHNT and CDR2 YENEEA. The ends lost 3 bases at V and 4 bases at J; junction bases unmatched: 6. The CDR3 DNA reads as TGTGCCAGCAGCTTGCGGGGGTCGGGGTACGAGCAGTACTTC. Its translation is CASSLRGSGYEQYF.

J is TRBJ2-1 and V is TRBV23-1, with a tentative D call TRBD1 (6 bases). TRBV23-1 is an open reading frame whose function is uncertain. The CDR3 loop spans 14 amino acids. Trimming took off 4 bases at V and 0 bases at J, with 7 bases between the two ends. The chain's CDR3 is CASSPGHSYNEQFF. Written as DNA, the CDR3 is TGCGCCAGCAGTCCGGGACACTCCTACAATGAGCAGTTCTTC.

This clonotype appeared a few times. This sequence joins TRBV7-2 and TRBJ1-1; D is uncertain. CDR3 length: 13 residues. V was pared by 2 bases and J by 3 bases, with 7 bases between. From germline, CDR1 is SGHTA and CDR2 FQGNSA. The CDR3 DNA is TGTGCCAGCAGCTTATCGGTTTACACTGAAGCTTTCTTT. Residues: CASSLSVYTEAFF.

The chain is built from TRBV2 and TRBJ2-7; D unresolved. The CDR3 has 11 residues. CDR1 SNHLY and CDR2 FYNNEI come from the germline V gene. V was cut by 4 bases and J by 5 bases, with 6 bases left in between. As DNA, the CDR3 is TGTGCCAGCAGTGTGCAGCACGAGCAGTACTTC. This encodes CASSVQHEQYF.